These T cell receptor beta chains were read from a single sample in a study of T cell repertoires in cytomegalovirus infection. TCRdb re-called the reads through MiXCR, storing one row per CDR3 protein. Among a few hundred thousand distinct CDR3 sequences, 9.5% were seen once, and the ten largest hold roughly 4.5%. The sample consisted of PBMCs. The source of these receptors is a human donor in good health (CMV status not recorded). Some clones in this sample may be carry-over from other donors' samples. Each CDR3 is given with its conserved first and last residue. A D gene is named only where the DNA matches it firmly. Where a row states a size, it is once, few, many or the class of an expanded clone; other rows omit it.

D: TRBD2
size: many
J: TRBJ2-3
V: TRBV2
DNA: TGTGCCAGCAGTGAGGGCTATCTAGCGGGGGGCAACACAGATACGCAGTATTTT
CDR3: CASSEGYLAGGNTDTQYF

D: .
size: many
J: TRBJ1-2
V: TRBV7-9
DNA: TGTGCCAGCAGCCAGTATAGCAGCTATGGCTACACCTTC
CDR3: CASSQYSSYGYTF

D: .
size: many
J: TRBJ2-7
V: TRBV12-3/TRBV12-4
DNA: TGTGCCAGCAGTTCTCGAGGGAAGCCCTGGGACGAGCAGTACTTC
CDR3: CASSSRGKPWDEQYF

D: TRBD1
size: .
J: TRBJ2-7
V: TRBV27
DNA: TGTGCCAGCAGTTTGGGGACAGCCTACGAGCAGTACTTC
CDR3: CASSLGTAYEQYF

D: TRBD2
size: many
J: TRBJ2-7
V: TRBV7-2
DNA: TGTGCCAGCAGCCGGATTGCGGGAGCGGCGTCGGAGCAGTACTTC
CDR3: CASSRIAGAASEQYF

D: .
size: few
J: TRBJ1-2
V: TRBV7-2
DNA: TGTGCCAGCAGCTTAAGGGTTAATGGCTACACCTTC
CDR3: CASSLRVNGYTF

D: .
size: few
J: TRBJ2-3
V: TRBV4-1
DNA: TGCGCCAGCAGCCAAGTGGGTCAGAGCACAGATACGCAGTATTTT
CDR3: CASSQVGQSTDTQYF

D: TRBD2
size: many
J: TRBJ2-4
V: TRBV7-2
DNA: TGTGCCAGCAGCCCCGGGACTAGCGGGCATCAGTACTTC
CDR3: CASSPGTSGHQYF

D: .
size: many
J: TRBJ2-5
V: TRBV3-1
DNA: TGTGCCAGCACCCCAGAGTTGGCCAGCCAAGAGACCCAGTACTTC
CDR3: CASTPELASQETQYF

D: .
size: .
J: TRBJ2-3
V: TRBV7-2
DNA: TGTGCCAGCAGCTTAGCGCGGCCGAGCACAGATACGCAGTATTTT
CDR3: CASSLARPSTDTQYF

D: TRBD2
size: few
J: TRBJ2-4
V: TRBV20-1
DNA: TGCAGTGCCGGGGGGTCCAGAAACATTCAGTACTTC
CDR3: CSAGGSRNIQYF

D: .
size: many
J: TRBJ1-1
V: TRBV7-6
DNA: TGTGCCAGCAGCTACCCTCTTATGGGACCGAACACTGAAGCTTTCTTT
CDR3: CASSYPLMGPNTEAFF

D: .
size: few
J: TRBJ2-7
V: TRBV25-1
DNA: TGTGCCAGCAGTGAGACCAGAACGAAGAGCTCCTACGAGCAGTACTTC
CDR3: CASSETRTKSSYEQYF

D: TRBD1
size: few
J: TRBJ2-6
V: TRBV11-2
DNA: TGTGCCAGCACCCTTAGTAGGGACAGGGACTCTGGGGCCAACGTCCTGACTTTC
CDR3: CASTLSRDRDSGANVLTF

D: TRBD1
size: .
J: TRBJ2-5
V: TRBV7-2
DNA: TGTGCCAGCAGCTTAAACAGGGGGCAAGAGACCCAGTACTTC
CDR3: CASSLNRGQETQYF

D: TRBD2
size: few
J: TRBJ2-1
V: TRBV18
DNA: TGTGCCAGCTCACGGGCCGGGGGGACCAATGAGCAGTTCTTC
CDR3: CASSRAGGTNEQFF

D: TRBD2
size: many
J: TRBJ2-1
V: TRBV11-1
DNA: TGTGCCAGCAGCTTAGGTGCGGGACTAGCGGCCTCCTACAATGAGCAGTTCTTC
CDR3: CASSLGAGLAASYNEQFF

D: TRBD1
size: few
J: TRBJ1-5
V: TRBV27
DNA: TGTGCCAGCAGTCCGGGGACAGGGCATAGCAATCAGCCCCAGCATTTT
CDR3: CASSPGTGHSNQPQHF

D: .
size: few
J: TRBJ2-7
V: TRBV23-1
DNA: TGCGCCAGCAGTCAAACGTTGTGCGAGCAGTACTTC
CDR3: CASSQTLCEQYF

D: .
size: few
J: TRBJ2-3
V: TRBV6-1
DNA: TGTGCCAGCAGTTATGGGACCCGCCCGATGAGGCAGTATTTT
CDR3: CASSYGTRPMRQYF

D: .
size: few
J: TRBJ2-3
V: TRBV5-6
DNA: TGTGCCAGCAGCTTAGACCGGGAGGATACGCAGTATTTT
CDR3: CASSLDREDTQYF

D: .
size: many
J: TRBJ2-5
V: TRBV20-1
DNA: TGCAGTGCTAGAGATTCGGGAAGGTTTGAGACCCAGTACTTC
CDR3: CSARDSGRFETQYF

D: .
size: once
J: TRBJ1-3
V: TRBV28
DNA: TGTGCCAGCCGGGGAAGGGCATCTGGAAACACCATATATTTT
CDR3: CASRGRASGNTIYF

D: TRBD1
size: few
J: TRBJ2-5
V: TRBV6-1
DNA: TGTGCCAGCAGTCGAGCAGGGGACAGGGGGCTAGAGACCCAGTACTTC
CDR3: CASSRAGDRGLETQYF

D: TRBD1
size: many
J: TRBJ1-1
V: TRBV30
DNA: TGTGCCTGGCGGGGACAGCAACTTGGAGGGGGCACTGAAGCTTTCTTT
CDR3: CAWRGQQLGGGTEAFF

D: TRBD2
size: many
J: TRBJ2-7
V: TRBV7-2
DNA: TGTGCCAGCAGCCCGGTAGCGGGGGGCCTACCCTACGAGCAGTACTTC
CDR3: CASSPVAGGLPYEQYF

D: TRBD1
size: many
J: TRBJ2-7
V: TRBV7-8
DNA: TGTGCCAGCAGCTTAGCTTGGACAGGGTTGTACGAGCAGTACTTC
CDR3: CASSLAWTGLYEQYF

D: TRBD1
size: .
J: TRBJ2-3
V: TRBV29-1
DNA: TGCAGCATTACAGGGGCGGCAGATACGCAGTATTTT
CDR3: CSITGAADTQYF

D: .
size: many
J: TRBJ1-2
V: TRBV7-2
DNA: TGTGCCAGCAGCCCCTACAGGGATGGCTACACCTTC
CDR3: CASSPYRDGYTF

D: .
size: few
J: TRBJ1-5
V: TRBV23-1
DNA: TGCGCCAGCACATCGACAGGAATTTTATATCAGCCCCAGCATTTT
CDR3: CASTSTGILYQPQHF

D: .
size: few
J: TRBJ2-5
V: TRBV3-1
DNA: TGTGCCAGCAGCCAAGGCGCGGGGGCTAACCAAGAGACCCAGTACTTC
CDR3: CASSQGAGANQETQYF

D: .
size: many
J: TRBJ1-6
V: TRBV7-2
DNA: TGTGCCAGCAGCTTCGATATAAATTCACCCCTCCACTTT
CDR3: CASSFDINSPLHF

D: .
size: many
J: TRBJ2-1
V: TRBV18
DNA: TGTGCCAGCAGCCCGGGGAATGAGCAGTTCTTC
CDR3: CASSPGNEQFF

D: TRBD1
size: few
J: TRBJ1-1
V: TRBV7-8
DNA: TGTGCCAGCAGCTTAGTGTCAGGGGGCACTGAAGCTTTCTTT
CDR3: CASSLVSGGTEAFF

D: .
size: many
J: TRBJ2-7
V: TRBV7-9
DNA: TGTGCCAGCAGCGCGCGACAGGATCCGTACGAGCAGTACTTC
CDR3: CASSARQDPYEQYF

D: .
size: few
J: TRBJ1-6
V: TRBV27
DNA: TGTGCCAGCAGTTACCAGGGCTCCTATAATTCACCCCTCCACTTT
CDR3: CASSYQGSYNSPLHF

D: .
size: many
J: TRBJ1-1
V: TRBV7-6
DNA: TGTGCCAGCAGCCCCCCGAGGGGTTCCAGGGACACTGAAGCTTTCTTT
CDR3: CASSPPRGSRDTEAFF

D: .
size: .
J: TRBJ1-2
V: TRBV15
DNA: TGTGCCTCCAGTCCGCCAGGCTCGAGGCTCGATGGCTACACCTTC
CDR3: CASSPPGSRLDGYTF

D: .
size: .
J: TRBJ1-5
V: TRBV7-3
DNA: TGTGCCAGCAGCTTAACTCCCAGAAAGAATCGTAATCAGCCCCAGCATTTT
CDR3: CASSLTPRKNRNQPQHF

D: .
size: few
J: TRBJ2-7
V: TRBV2
DNA: TGTGCCAGCAGTGTATCCCGGACATACGAGCAGTACTTC
CDR3: CASSVSRTYEQYF

D: .
size: many
J: TRBJ2-1
V: TRBV28
DNA: TGTGCCAGCAGTTTATACCGACAGAGGGGCCTGGGTGAGCAGTTCTTC
CDR3: CASSLYRQRGLGEQFF